This T cell receptor (beta chain) was identified in a study of OX40 agonist ivuxolimab in advanced cancers. Sequencing used immunoSEQ multiplex PCR; TCRdb keeps in-frame clones, though not all of them. The sample carries under 100,000 clones, 92% recorded once. This CDR3 comprises 13 residues. Between the trimmed V and J ends, which lost 4 bases and 3 bases, there was a span of 9 bases. Germline-derived CDR1 and CDR2 are SGHNT and YYREEE (reference sequence). The source material was CD4+ or CD8+ T cells sorted from blood, sampled in a trial of the OX40 agonist ivuxolimab. The chain carries TRBV5-4 and TRBJ2-3, with D maybe TRBD2 (5 bases). The TCR originated in an adult with an advanced solid tumor such as melanoma, head and neck, liver or kidney cancer. The CDR3 region has the DNA TGTGCCAGCAGCCAGACGGGAACAGATACGCAGTATTTT. Translated, it gives CASSQTGTDTQYF.